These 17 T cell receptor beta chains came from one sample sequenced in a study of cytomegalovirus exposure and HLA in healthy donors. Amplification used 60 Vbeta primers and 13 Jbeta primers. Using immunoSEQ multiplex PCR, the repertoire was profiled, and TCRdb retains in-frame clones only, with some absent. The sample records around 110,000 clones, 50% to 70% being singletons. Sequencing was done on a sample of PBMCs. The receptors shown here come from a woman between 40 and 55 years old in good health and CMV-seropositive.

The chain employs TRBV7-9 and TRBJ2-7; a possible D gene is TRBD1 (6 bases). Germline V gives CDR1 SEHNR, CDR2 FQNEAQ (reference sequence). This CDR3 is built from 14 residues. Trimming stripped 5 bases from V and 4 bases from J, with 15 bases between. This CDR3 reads CASSPTGTKYEQYF. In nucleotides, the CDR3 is TGTGCCAGCAGCCCCACCGGGACAAAATACGAGCAGTACTTC.

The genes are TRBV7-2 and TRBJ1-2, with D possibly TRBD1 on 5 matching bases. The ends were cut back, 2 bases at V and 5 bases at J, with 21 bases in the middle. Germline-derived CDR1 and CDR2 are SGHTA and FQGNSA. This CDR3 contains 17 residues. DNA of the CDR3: TGTGCCAGCAGCTTAAGTCCCTCCAGGGAAGGGATTTATGGCTACACCTTC. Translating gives CASSLSPSREGIYGYTF.

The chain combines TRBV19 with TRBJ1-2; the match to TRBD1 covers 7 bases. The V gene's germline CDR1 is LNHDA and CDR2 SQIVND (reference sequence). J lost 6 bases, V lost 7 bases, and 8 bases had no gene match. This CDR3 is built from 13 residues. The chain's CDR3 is CASKEGGRDGYTF. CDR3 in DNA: TGTGCCAGTAAGGAAGGGGGCAGGGATGGCTACACCTTC.

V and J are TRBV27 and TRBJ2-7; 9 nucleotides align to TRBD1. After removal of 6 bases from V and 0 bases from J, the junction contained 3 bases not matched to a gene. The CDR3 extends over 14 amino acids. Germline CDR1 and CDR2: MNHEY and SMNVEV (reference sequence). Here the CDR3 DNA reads TGTGCCAGCAGCTGGACAGGGGACTCCTACGAGCAGTACTTC. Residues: CASSWTGDSYEQYF.

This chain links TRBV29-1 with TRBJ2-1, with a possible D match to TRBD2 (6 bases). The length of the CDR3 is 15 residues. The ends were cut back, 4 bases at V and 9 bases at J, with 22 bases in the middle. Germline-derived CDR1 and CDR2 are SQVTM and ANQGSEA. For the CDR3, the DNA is TGCAGCGTTGTCCTGGACTACCCTCTAGATGGTGAGCAGTTCTTC. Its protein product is CSVVLDYPLDGEQFF.

The CDR3 loop is CASSFTGQGSTDTQYF. The CDR3 DNA reads as TGCGCCAGCAGCTTCACGGGACAGGGGAGCACAGATACGCAGTATTTT. The chain joins TRBV5-1 to TRBJ2-3; TRBD1 agrees at 10 bases. The V and J ends lost 2 bases and 0 bases, in that order; junction bases with no gene match: 3. The CDR3 is made up of 16 amino acids. Germline values: CDR1 SGHRS, CDR2 YFSETQ.

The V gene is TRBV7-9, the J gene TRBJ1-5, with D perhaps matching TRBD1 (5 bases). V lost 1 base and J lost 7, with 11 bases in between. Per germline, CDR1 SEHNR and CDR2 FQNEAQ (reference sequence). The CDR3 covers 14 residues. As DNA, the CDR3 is TGTGCCAGCAGCTTAGGGGGGGGAGGACAGCCCCAGCATTTT. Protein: CASSLGGGGQPQHF.

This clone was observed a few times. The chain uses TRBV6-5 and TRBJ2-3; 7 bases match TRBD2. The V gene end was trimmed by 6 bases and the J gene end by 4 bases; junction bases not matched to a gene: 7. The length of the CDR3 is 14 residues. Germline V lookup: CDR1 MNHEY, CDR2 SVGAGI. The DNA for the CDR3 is TGTGCCAGCAGCGCAAGCGGGGAATCAGATACGCAGTATTTT. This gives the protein CASSASGESDTQYF.

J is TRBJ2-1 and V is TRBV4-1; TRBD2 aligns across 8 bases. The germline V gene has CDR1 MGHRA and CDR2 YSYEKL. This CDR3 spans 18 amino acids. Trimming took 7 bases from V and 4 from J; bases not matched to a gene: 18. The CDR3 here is CASTTKTAGVPLYNEQFF. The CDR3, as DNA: TGCGCCAGCACTACTAAGACAGCGGGAGTCCCACTTTACAATGAGCAGTTCTTC.

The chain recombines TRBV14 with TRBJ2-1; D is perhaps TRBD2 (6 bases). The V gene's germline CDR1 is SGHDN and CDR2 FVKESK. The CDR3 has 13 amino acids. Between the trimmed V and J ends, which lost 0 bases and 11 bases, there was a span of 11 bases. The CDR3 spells CASSQDRRAKQFF. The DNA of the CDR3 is TGTGCCAGCAGCCAAGATCGGAGGGCTAAGCAGTTCTTC.

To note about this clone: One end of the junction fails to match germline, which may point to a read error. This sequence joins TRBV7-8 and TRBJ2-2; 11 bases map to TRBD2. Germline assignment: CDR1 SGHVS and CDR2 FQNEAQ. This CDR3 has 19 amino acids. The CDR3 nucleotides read TGTGCCAGCAGTCATAATGCCGGGACTAGCGGCTTGAACACCGGGGAGCTGTCTTTT. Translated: CASSHNAGTSGLNTGELSF.

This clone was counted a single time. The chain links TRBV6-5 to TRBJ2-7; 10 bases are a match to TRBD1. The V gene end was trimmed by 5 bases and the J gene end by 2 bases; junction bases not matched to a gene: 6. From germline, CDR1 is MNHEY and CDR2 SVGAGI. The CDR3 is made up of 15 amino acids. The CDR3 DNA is TGTGCCAGCAGTCCCCCCGGGACAGGGGCCTACGAGCAGTACTTC. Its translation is CASSPPGTGAYEQYF.

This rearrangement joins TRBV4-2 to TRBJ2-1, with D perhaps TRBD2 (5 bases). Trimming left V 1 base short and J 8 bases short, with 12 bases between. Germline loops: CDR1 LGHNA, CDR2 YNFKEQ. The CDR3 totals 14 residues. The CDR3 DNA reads TGTGCCAGCAGCCAAGCGGGGTTCAGGCATGAGCAGTTCTTC. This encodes CASSQAGFRHEQFF.

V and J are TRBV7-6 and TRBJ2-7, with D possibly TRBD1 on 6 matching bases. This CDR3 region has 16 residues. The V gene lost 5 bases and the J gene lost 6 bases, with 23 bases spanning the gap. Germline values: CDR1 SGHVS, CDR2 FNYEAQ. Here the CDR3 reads CASSPRGSRGALEQYF. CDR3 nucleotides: TGTGCCAGCAGCCCAAGGGGGAGCCGAGGTGCTCTCGAGCAGTACTTC.

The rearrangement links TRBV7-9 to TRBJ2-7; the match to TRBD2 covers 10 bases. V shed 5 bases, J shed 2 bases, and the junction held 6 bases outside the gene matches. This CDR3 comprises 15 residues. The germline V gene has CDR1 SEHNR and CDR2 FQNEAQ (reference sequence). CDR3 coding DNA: TGTGCCAGCAGCGAGACTAGCGGGCCCACCTACGAGCAGTACTTC. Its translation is CASSETSGPTYEQYF.

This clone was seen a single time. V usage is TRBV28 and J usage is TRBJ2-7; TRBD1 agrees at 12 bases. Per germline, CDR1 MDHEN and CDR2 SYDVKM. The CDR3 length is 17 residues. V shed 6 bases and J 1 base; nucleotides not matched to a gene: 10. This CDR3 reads CASRTPGQGAKSYEQYF. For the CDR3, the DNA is TGTGCCAGCAGGACACCGGGACAGGGGGCTAAATCCTACGAGCAGTACTTC.

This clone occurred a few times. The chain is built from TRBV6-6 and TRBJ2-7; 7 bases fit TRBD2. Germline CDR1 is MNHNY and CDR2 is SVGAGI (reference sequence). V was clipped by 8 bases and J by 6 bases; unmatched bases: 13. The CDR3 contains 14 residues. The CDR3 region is CASRTRGGSIEQYF. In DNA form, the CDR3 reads TGTGCCAGCCGAACGCGGGGCGGGAGTATCGAGCAGTACTTC.